Only a few counts were recorded for the clone carrying this TCR beta chain. What it binds is not known. The sample comes from a study of beta chain features in type 1 diabetes. The overall study: The patient and healthy donor groups were comparable for age, gender and cell yields. General observations from the study: A potential influence of HLA type upon TCRB rearrangement remained unresolved herein.

Cell sorting via CD45RO/CCR7/CD25/CD127/CD95/CD27 was performed to obtain CD4+ naive, central memory, regulatory and stem cell-like memory cells. CDR3 length: 14 residues. Between the trimmed V and J ends, which lost 10 bases and 4 bases, there was a span of 17 bases. Germline assignment: CDR1 MNHEY and CDR2 SVGAGI. Sequenced material consisted of expressed TCRB transcripts (all of the isolated RNA was reverse transcribed). Measured with immunoSEQ multiplex PCR; TCRdb has only the in-frame clones, and not every one. The table has about 360,000 clones, roughly 13% seen once. This sequence originates from a man between 18 and 35 years old in good health. Sequenced material: naive CD4+ T cells from blood. The genes are TRBV6-5 and TRBJ2-1, with a possible D match to TRBD1 (6 bases). The CDR3 sequence is CATGTYTLYNEQFF. In DNA form, the CDR3 reads TGTGCCACCGGGACATATACTTTGTACAATGAGCAGTTCTTC.